This T cell receptor beta chain was documented in a study of blood T cell repertoires in COVID-19. At the level of the study: The cDNA or gDNA used as material had been derived from T cells, B-cell-depleted T cells, or PBMCs.

V dropped 0 bases and J dropped 8; count of bases not matched to a gene: 6. The CDR3 totals 16 residues. CDR1 is SNHLY and CDR2 is FYNNEI in the germline V gene. Produced via immunoSEQ multiplex PCR; TCRdb's table is partial and in-frame only. The sample lists about 200,000 clones, 90% occurring once. The clonotype originates from a man in his fifties with acute or convalescent COVID-19. The rearrangement uses TRBV2 and TRBJ1-6; TRBD1 matches 8 bases. Sequenced material: peripheral blood. The chain's CDR3 is CASSEALPGGYSPLHF. The CDR3 region has the DNA TGTGCCAGCAGTGAAGCGCTGCCAGGGGGCTATTCACCCCTCCACTTT.